This T cell receptor (beta chain) was obtained from a study of a mutant IDH1 vaccine in newly diagnosed glioma. Study at large: Most had both radiotherapy and temozolomide beforehand; others had only one.

Time point indicated: week 35, safety follow-up. Every vaccination contained 300 ug of the mutant IDH1 20-mer peptide and was paired with topical imiquimod. Per the germline V gene, CDR1 is SEHNR and CDR2 is FQNEAQ (reference sequence). Trimming stripped 4 bases from V and 0 bases from J, with 9 bases between. The CDR3 is made up of 15 amino acids. Generated by immunoSEQ multiplex PCR, the TCRdb table keeps only in-frame clones and is missing some. The table has nearly 55,000 clones, 84% seen once; the top ten hold around 4.1%. Comments on this clone: Its antigen is not known.

The source is a woman aged 18-30 years with glioma. The specimen comprised PBMCs, sampled from a glioma patient whose treatment included an IDH1 peptide vaccine. The chain couples TRBV7-9 to TRBJ1-4; TRBD1 might be the D (5 bases). The CDR3 coding sequence is TGTGCCAGCAGCTCCGAGGGGTCAACTAATGAAAAACTGTTTTTT. The encoded protein is CASSSEGSTNEKLFF.